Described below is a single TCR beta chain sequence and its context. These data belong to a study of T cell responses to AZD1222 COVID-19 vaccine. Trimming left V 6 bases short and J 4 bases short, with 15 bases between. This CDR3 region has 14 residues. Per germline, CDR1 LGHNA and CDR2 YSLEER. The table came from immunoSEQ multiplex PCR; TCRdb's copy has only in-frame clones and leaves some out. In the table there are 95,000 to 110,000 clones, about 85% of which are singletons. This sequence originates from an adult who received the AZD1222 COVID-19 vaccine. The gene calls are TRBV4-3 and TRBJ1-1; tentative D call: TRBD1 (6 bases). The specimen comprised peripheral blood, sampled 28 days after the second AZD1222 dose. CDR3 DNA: TGCGCCAGCAGTCCACAGGGCTTGGGCACTGAAGCTTTCTTT. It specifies CASSPQGLGTEAFF.